This T cell receptor (beta chain) was captured by sequencing in a study of blood T cells in healthy people across ages. Study conclusions and caveats: Both higher diversity and more naive CD4+ cells marked long-lived donors when set against aged donors.

Points on this clonotype: Its matching antigen is unknown.

Trimming removed 1 base from V and 5 bases from J, with 11 bases in between. This CDR3 has 14 amino acids. CDR1 is LGHNA, CDR2 YNFKEQ, per germline. The authors ran a second PCR of roughly 6 to 11 cycles using a sample-barcoded 5' primer and a J-beta primer mix. TCRdb used MiXCR to reprocess the 5' RACE reads, holding one entry per CDR3 protein. Seen here are about 1.4 million distinct CDR3 sequences, around 59% observed once, and the top ten hold over 5.5%. Every sample yielded at least 6 million isolated PBMCs. The receptor was derived from a man younger than 35 in good health. The rearrangement uses TRBV4-2 and TRBJ2-5, with D hard to call. The specimen was blood. The CDR3 coding sequence is TGTGCCAGCAGCCAAGGACCAGCTCGGGAGACCCAGTACTTC. Protein product: CASSQGPARETQYF.